Listed below are T cell receptor beta chains from one sample, sequenced in a study of beta chain features in type 1 diabetes. Libraries were prepared by immunoSEQ multiplex PCR; TCRdb keeps only in-frame clonotypes and omits some of them. The table lists 330,000 or so clones, around 12% of them singletons. The sample comprised naive CD4+ T cells from blood. The receptors stem from a woman between 18 and 29 years old with type 1 diabetes. The CDR3 runs from the conserved cysteine through the conserved F or W. The D gene is left open where the match is weak. Rows give clone size only sometimes, using once, few, many, or a class for an expanded clone.

J | size | D | V | CDR3 | DNA
TRBJ2-3 | few | TRBD2 | TRBV5-1 | CASSPEVAGVWDTQYF | TGCGCCAGCAGCCCGGAGGTAGCGGGAGTATGGGATACGCAGTATTTT
TRBJ2-7 | few | TRBD1 | TRBV29-1 | CSVASPTTGYEQYF | TGCAGCGTTGCGAGCCCTACGACAGGGTACGAGCAGTACTTC
TRBJ1-5 | - | TRBD1 | TRBV10-3 | CAISGTGPNQPQHF | TGTGCCATCAGTGGGACAGGCCCCAATCAGCCCCAGCATTTT
TRBJ1-3 | - | - | TRBV30 | CAWSRDSGNTIYF | TGTGCCTGGAGTCGGGACTCTGGAAACACCATATATTTT
TRBJ1-5 | - | - | TRBV29-1 | CSVGGANGNQPQHF | TGCAGCGTGGGAGGGGCAAATGGCAATCAGCCCCAGCATTTT
TRBJ2-5 | - | TRBD2 | TRBV5-4 | CASSGRRLAGQETQYF | TGTGCCAGCAGCGGAAGGCGACTAGCGGGACAAGAGACCCAGTACTTC
TRBJ2-7 | - | TRBD1 | TRBV9 | CASSENRGPPYEQYF | TGTGCCAGCAGCGAGAACAGGGGACCCCCCTACGAGCAGTACTTC
TRBJ2-5 | - | - | TRBV5-6 | CASSPTGQETQYF | TGTGCCAGCAGCCCGACGGGCCAAGAGACCCAGTACTTC
TRBJ2-5 | - | - | TRBV4-3 | CASSQDRSLAGETQYF | TGCGCCAGCAGCCAAGATCGGTCGCTAGCCGGAGAGACCCAGTACTTC
TRBJ2-5 | - | TRBD2 | TRBV29-1 | CSVGGLAAQETQYF | TGCAGCGTGGGGGGACTAGCGGCACAAGAGACCCAGTACTTC
TRBJ2-1 | few | - | TRBV7-2 | CASSLYGQSYNEQFF | TGTGCCAGCAGCTTATACGGACAGTCCTACAATGAGCAGTTCTTC
TRBJ1-1 | few | - | TRBV27 | CASSLRGGGTEAFF | TGTGCCAGCAGTTTAAGGGGAGGGGGCACTGAAGCTTTCTTT
TRBJ2-6 | few | - | TRBV21-1 | CASGLRGTGANVLTF | TGTGCCAGCGGACTGAGGGGGACTGGGGCCAACGTCCTGACTTTC
TRBJ1-4 | few | - | TRBV7-2 | CASRTGRIDEKLFF | TGTGCCAGCAGGACTGGCCGGATCGATGAAAAACTGTTTTTT
TRBJ1-1 | - | - | TRBV5-8 | CASSFWGGQGTEAFF | TGTGCCAGCAGCTTTTGGGGAGGTCAGGGCACTGAAGCTTTCTTT
TRBJ1-3 | - | TRBD1 | TRBV18 | CASSSDRDGNTIYF | TGTGCCAGCTCATCGGACAGGGACGGGAACACCATATATTTT
TRBJ1-1 | - | - | TRBV28 | CASTLGGLMRNTEAFF | TGTGCCAGCACCCTCGGAGGGCTCATGAGGAACACTGAAGCTTTCTTT
TRBJ2-5 | few | - | TRBV28 | CASSLRGNQETQYF | TGTGCCAGCAGTTTAAGAGGGAACCAAGAGACCCAGTACTTC
TRBJ2-3 | - | - | TRBV25-1 | CASSVGTDTQYF | TGTGCCAGCAGTGTAGGCACAGATACGCAGTATTTT
TRBJ2-5 | few | - | TRBV7-2 | CASSPVIIPETQYF | TGTGCCAGCAGCCCGGTTATAATCCCAGAGACCCAGTACTTC